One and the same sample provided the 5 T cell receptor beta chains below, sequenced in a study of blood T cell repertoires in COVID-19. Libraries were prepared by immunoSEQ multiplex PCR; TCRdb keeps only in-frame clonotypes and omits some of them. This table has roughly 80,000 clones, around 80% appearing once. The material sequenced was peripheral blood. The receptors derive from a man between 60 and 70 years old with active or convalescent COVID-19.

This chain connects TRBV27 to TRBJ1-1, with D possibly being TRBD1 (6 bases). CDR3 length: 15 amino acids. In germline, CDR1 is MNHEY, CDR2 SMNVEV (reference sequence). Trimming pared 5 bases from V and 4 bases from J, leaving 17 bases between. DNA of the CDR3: TGTGCCAGCAGTCGTCAGGGGTCTTGGGGCACTGAAGCTTTCTTT. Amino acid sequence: CASSRQGSWGTEAFF.

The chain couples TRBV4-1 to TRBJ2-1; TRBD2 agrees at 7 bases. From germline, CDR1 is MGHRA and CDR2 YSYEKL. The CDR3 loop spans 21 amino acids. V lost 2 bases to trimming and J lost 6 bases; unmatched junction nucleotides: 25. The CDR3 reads CASSQTPLGGDFRGDINEQFF. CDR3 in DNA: TGCGCCAGCAGCCAAACCCCCTTGGGAGGGGACTTCCGTGGGGATATCAATGAGCAGTTCTTC.

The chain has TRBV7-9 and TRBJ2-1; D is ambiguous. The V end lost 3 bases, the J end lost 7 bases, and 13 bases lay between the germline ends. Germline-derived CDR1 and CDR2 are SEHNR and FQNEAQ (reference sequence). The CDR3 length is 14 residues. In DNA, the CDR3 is TGTGCCAGCAGCTTGGGTGACTGGTATAATGAGCAGTTCTTC. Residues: CASSLGDWYNEQFF.

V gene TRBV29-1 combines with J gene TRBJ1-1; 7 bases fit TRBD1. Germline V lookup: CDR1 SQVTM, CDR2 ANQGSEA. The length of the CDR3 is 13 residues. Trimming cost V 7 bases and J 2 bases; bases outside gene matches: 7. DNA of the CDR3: TGCAGCGCCGGACAGGCGGTTAACACTGAAGCTTTCTTT. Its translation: CSAGQAVNTEAFF.

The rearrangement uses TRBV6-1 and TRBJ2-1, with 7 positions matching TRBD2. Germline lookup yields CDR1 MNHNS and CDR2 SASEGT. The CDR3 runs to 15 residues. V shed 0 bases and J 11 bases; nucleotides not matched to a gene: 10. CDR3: CASSEAGIAGQQQFF. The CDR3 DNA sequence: TGTGCCAGCAGTGAAGCTGGGATAGCGGGTCAGCAGCAGTTCTTC.